This T cell receptor beta chain was captured by sequencing in a study of regulatory T cells in long-lasting Graves disease. Whole-study findings and limits: The TCR repertoire of persistent Graves' patients was less diverse than that of newly diagnosed ones.

V dropped 5 bases and J dropped 5; count of bases not matched to a gene: 10. The CDR3 is 16 residues long. Germline assignment: CDR1 SEHNR and CDR2 FQNEAQ (reference sequence). Described time point: persistent/refractory GD, antithyroid drugs over 5 years with positive TRAb. PBMCs provided the RNA from which the TCR library was made. The sample holds one count of this clonotype. Its antigen is not known. Investigators prepared the TCR beta libraries by applying iRepertoire HTBI primers and Arm-PCR of CDR3 regions. MiXCR, applied by TCRdb to the multiplex PCR reads, yields one record per CDR3 protein. The sample lists hundreds of thousands of distinct CDR3 sequences, less than 25% seen once, with over 10% in the top ten.

Specimen: peripheral blood mononuclear cells (PBMCs), collected when the disease was refractory, from a patient treated with antithyroid drugs. The receptor's source is a female donor with Graves disease. V usage is TRBV7-9 and J usage is TRBJ2-2; 8 bases align to TRBD1. Here the CDR3 reads CASSHPRDRRTGELFF. The CDR3 DNA is TGTGCCAGCAGCCACCCCCGGGACAGGCGAACCGGGGAGCTGTTTTTT.